The rows below give T cell receptor beta chains drawn from one sample of a study of cytomegalovirus exposure and HLA in healthy donors. Assay used: immunoSEQ multiplex PCR; TCRdb lists only in-frame clones, some missing. The sample consists of tens of thousands of clones, nearly 96% of them appearing once. Sequenced material: PBMCs. Receptors were obtained from a woman in her late teens or twenties in good health and CMV-seropositive. CDR3s include the opening cysteine and the closing phenylalanine or tryptophan. D genes are given only for firm matches. Not all rows give a size; the values are once, few, many and, for expanded clones, a class.

V	D	J	size	DNA	CDR3
TRBV30	NA	TRBJ2-7	NA	TGTGCCTGGAGTGTGAGTGCCTACGAGCAGTACTTC	CAWSVSAYEQYF
TRBV7-4	TRBD1	TRBJ1-1	NA	TGTGCCAGCAGCCTAAGAAAATGGACAGGGATGAACACTGAAGCTTTCTTT	CASSLRKWTGMNTEAFF
TRBV27	NA	TRBJ2-7	NA	TGTGCCAGCAGTAAAAGTAGCGGAGGCGGGTCCTACGAGCAGTACTTC	CASSKSSGGGSYEQYF
TRBV27	TRBD1	TRBJ1-2	few	TGTGCCAGCAGTTTATCTGGGACAGGGCTTTTTAACTATGGCTACACCTTC	CASSLSGTGLFNYGYTF
TRBV27	TRBD1	TRBJ1-1	NA	TGTGCCAGCAGGCGACAGGGCCTGAGGACTGAAGCTTTCTTT	CASRRQGLRTEAFF
TRBV4-1	TRBD2	TRBJ2-5	NA	TGCGCCAGCAGCCAAGACCTATGGGAGGGAGGGCCTCGAGAGACCCAGTACTTC	CASSQDLWEGGPRETQYF
TRBV6-1	NA	TRBJ2-1	NA	TGTGCCGAGGGGGAGGGCCCGGGCAATGAGCAGTTCTTC	CAEGEGPGNEQFF
TRBV6-1	NA	TRBJ2-5	few	TGTGCCAGCGAGCCGGGAATATCGAGAGAGACCCAGTACTTC	CASEPGISRETQYF
TRBV30	NA	TRBJ2-3	NA	TGTGCCTGGAGTAGAGGTGCGGGGTTCACAGATACGCAGTATTTT	CAWSRGAGFTDTQYF
TRBV5-8	NA	TRBJ2-7	NA	TGTGCCAGCAGCCTTGGGAGCGCCTACGAGCAGTACTTC	CASSLGSAYEQYF
TRBV5-5	NA	TRBJ2-7	NA	TGTGCCAGCAGCACGCACGCCGCGGGCTACGAGCAGTACTTC	CASSTHAAGYEQYF
TRBV19	NA	TRBJ1-5	NA	TGTGCCAGTAGCGACAATAGCAATCAGCCCCAGCATTTT	CASSDNSNQPQHF
TRBV7-2	TRBD2	TRBJ2-7	NA	TGTGCCAGCAGCTCCCTAGCGGGCGCCTACGAGCAGTACTTC	CASSSLAGAYEQYF
TRBV4-2	TRBD2	TRBJ2-1	NA	TGTGCCAGCAGCCAAGTATCGAGCGGGAGGGGGAATGAGCAGTTCTTC	CASSQVSSGRGNEQFF
TRBV14	NA	TRBJ1-2	NA	TGTGCCAGCAGTGAGGATGACTATGGCTACACCTTC	CASSEDDYGYTF
TRBV27	TRBD1	TRBJ2-3	NA	TGTGCCAGCAGACGACAGGGATTTATCGCAGATACGCAGTATTTT	CASRRQGFIADTQYF
TRBV7-9	TRBD2	TRBJ2-1	NA	TGTGCCAGCAGCTCCCTCGCTGAGACTAGCGGGAGAACTAATGAGCAGTTCTTC	CASSSLAETSGRTNEQFF
TRBV7-6	NA	TRBJ2-1	NA	TGTGCCAGCAGCCCCAACGCGGAAGCCCTCTACAATGAGCAGTTCTTC	CASSPNAEALYNEQFF
TRBV5-6	TRBD2	TRBJ2-1	NA	TGTGCCAGCAGCCCCTACCTAGCGGGAGGGCCCTATGAGCAGTTCTTC	CASSPYLAGGPYEQFF
TRBV4-3	NA	TRBJ2-7	NA	TGCGCCAGCAGCCAAGATGACACCTCCTACGAGCAGTACTTC	CASSQDDTSYEQYF
TRBV10-2	TRBD2	TRBJ2-7	NA	TGCGCCAGCTTGGAGCGGGAGGGCTACGAGCAGTACTTC	CASLEREGYEQYF
TRBV5-1	NA	TRBJ2-7	NA	TGCGCCAGCAGCTTGGCCTCGGGGAGGGGGACCTACGAGCAGTACTTC	CASSLASGRGTYEQYF
TRBV29-1	TRBD1	TRBJ1-1	NA	TGCAGCCTCAGGGACAGGGGGCGACGCGGCCCTGAAGCTTTCTTT	CSLRDRGRRGPEAFF
TRBV28	TRBD1	TRBJ2-1	NA	TGTGCCACCCGAACCCAAAGACAGGGGGGCAATGAGCAGTTCTTC	CATRTQRQGGNEQFF
TRBV19	NA	TRBJ1-1	NA	TGTGCCAGTAGTATAGACAGGATGAACACTGAAGCTTTCTTT	CASSIDRMNTEAFF
TRBV28	NA	TRBJ2-7	NA	TGTGCCAGCCAGAGACTACAAAATACCTACGAGCAGTACTTC	CASQRLQNTYEQYF
TRBV28	NA	TRBJ2-7	NA	TGTGCCAGCAGTTTAATTATCGGGTCAGGGTGGAACTACGAGCAGTACTTC	CASSLIIGSGWNYEQYF
TRBV19	NA	TRBJ1-2	NA	TGTGCCAGTAGCTACGATGGACAGACAACTTATGGCTACACCTTC	CASSYDGQTTYGYTF
TRBV7-6	NA	TRBJ2-1	NA	TGTGCCAGCAGCTTAGAGAACGGGTACAATGAGCAGTTCTTC	CASSLENGYNEQFF
TRBV13	NA	TRBJ2-7	NA	TGTGCCAGCAGCTCCGCGGGGGAGCAGTACTTC	CASSSAGEQYF
TRBV27	TRBD2	TRBJ2-3	once	TGTGCCAGCAGTCCCAAGACTAGCCCCACCACAGATACGCAGTATTTT	CASSPKTSPTTDTQYF
TRBV6-6	NA	TRBJ2-7	NA	TGTGCCAGCAGTTACTCCGGCGGAGTGCAGTACTTC	CASSYSGGVQYF
TRBV4-3	NA	TRBJ1-4	NA	TGCGCCAGCAGCCAAGATAGAGGGGGAGGGGGAAAACTGTTTTTT	CASSQDRGGGGKLFF
TRBV9	NA	TRBJ2-5	NA	TGTGCCAGCAGCGTAAGCCCAGGGCGGCAAGAGACCCAGTACTTC	CASSVSPGRQETQYF
TRBV14	NA	TRBJ2-3	NA	TGTGCCAGCAGCCAAGAGTGGAGGGGTACGCAGTATTTT	CASSQEWRGTQYF
TRBV5-1	NA	TRBJ2-3	NA	TGCGCCAGCAGCTTGTATGGCGCCGACACCGATAGCACAGATACGCAGTATTTT	CASSLYGADTDSTDTQYF
TRBV7-9	TRBD1	TRBJ2-1	once	TGTGCCAGCAGCAATGGTGGGACAGGGTACAATGAGCAGTTCTTC	CASSNGGTGYNEQFF
TRBV9	TRBD2	TRBJ2-1	NA	TGTGCCAGCAGCCCCCTAGGGGGAGCGGGAGATGGCAATGAGCAGTTCTTC	CASSPLGGAGDGNEQFF
TRBV2	TRBD2	TRBJ2-5	NA	TGTGCCAGCAGTCCCACTAGCGGCAGAGAGACCCAGTACTTC	CASSPTSGRETQYF
TRBV11-2	TRBD1	TRBJ2-1	NA	TGTGCCAGCAGCATGGGGACAGGGTGGGAGCAGTTCTTC	CASSMGTGWEQFF
TRBV7-9	TRBD1	TRBJ2-4	NA	TGTGCCAGCAGCTTAGACGTTCGGGACAGGATAGCCAAAAACATTCAGTACTTC	CASSLDVRDRIAKNIQYF
TRBV19	NA	TRBJ1-3	NA	TGTGCCAGTAGGGGAGGGGGGTACACCATATATTTT	CASRGGGYTIYF
TRBV7-9	TRBD2	TRBJ2-1	NA	TGTGCCAGCAGCTTAGGGACTAGCGGGAGGATCTACAATGAGCAGTTCTTC	CASSLGTSGRIYNEQFF
TRBV7-2	TRBD1	TRBJ2-7	NA	TGTGCCAGCAGCTTAGTCACAGGGGGTGGCGAGCAGTACTTC	CASSLVTGGGEQYF
TRBV5-4	TRBD1	TRBJ2-6	NA	TGTGCCAGCAGCCACCACGGGGAATACAGGGGATCTGGGGCCAACGTCCTGACTTTC	CASSHHGEYRGSGANVLTF
TRBV2	TRBD2	TRBJ2-7	NA	TGTGCCAGCAGAGATACCAGGACTAGTGCTCCCCTTCTCCTAGTCGAGCAGTACTTC	CASRDTRTSAPLLLVEQYF
TRBV6-5	NA	TRBJ2-1	NA	TGTGCCAGCAGCCACAGACACCCCAATGAGCAGTTCTTC	CASSHRHPNEQFF
TRBV30	NA	TRBJ2-5	NA	TGTGCCTGGACCCCTATTCGGGAGACCCAGTACTTC	CAWTPIRETQYF
TRBV28	TRBD2	TRBJ2-7	NA	TGTGCCAGCAGTAGGACTAGATCCGACGAGCAGTACTTC	CASSRTRSDEQYF
TRBV6-1	TRBD2	TRBJ2-1	NA	TGTGCCAGCAGTGATGGTGGCGGGAGGGGGCAGTTCTTC	CASSDGGGRGQFF
TRBV18	TRBD2	TRBJ2-3	NA	TGTGCCAGCTCACCAGAACTAGCGAGGAAGGATACGCAGTATTTT	CASSPELARKDTQYF
TRBV28	TRBD1	TRBJ1-5	NA	TGTGCCATCGGGGGGACAGGTAATCAGCCCCAGCATTTT	CAIGGTGNQPQHF
TRBV9	TRBD2	TRBJ2-1	NA	TGTGCCAGCAGCGCGAGCGGGAGCAGAGACAATGAGCAGTTCTTC	CASSASGSRDNEQFF
TRBV19	TRBD1	TRBJ2-7	NA	TGTGCCAGTAGTATCGCAGGGGGCTACGAGCAGTACTTC	CASSIAGGYEQYF
TRBV5-1	TRBD1	TRBJ2-3	NA	TGCGCCAGCAGCCTTACACAGGGGGGCACAGATACGCAGTATTTT	CASSLTQGGTDTQYF
TRBV6-6	NA	TRBJ1-1	NA	TGTGCCAGCAGTTACTCGGGAGCCACGAACACTGAAGCTTTCTTT	CASSYSGATNTEAFF
TRBV29-1	TRBD1	TRBJ2-1	NA	TGCAGCGTTGAATCTCAGGGGGCTTACAATGAGCAGTTCTTC	CSVESQGAYNEQFF
TRBV5-1	NA	TRBJ1-5	NA	TGCGCCAGCAGCTTGGAAGGGGGTAGTCAGCCCCAGCATTTT	CASSLEGGSQPQHF
TRBV5-6	TRBD2	TRBJ2-7	NA	TGTGCCAGCAGCTTGGTTGGAGCGGGAGTAATATCCTACGAGCAGTACTTC	CASSLVGAGVISYEQYF
TRBV5-4	NA	TRBJ2-2	NA	TGTGCCAGCAGCTTGGTCAACGGGGAGCTGTTTTTT	CASSLVNGELFF